This TCR beta chain was identified during a study of shared T cell receptors in the human thymus. The CDR3 has 15 amino acids. Trimming took off 3 bases at V and 2 bases at J, with 11 bases between the two ends. Germline lookup yields CDR1 LNHDA and CDR2 SQIVND (reference sequence). Produced via immunoSEQ multiplex PCR; TCRdb's table is partial and in-frame only. The sample lists hundreds of thousands of clones, 75% to 85% occurring once. These data also featured in a second study, about human thymus T cells. From that paper: Having corrective surgery for congenital heart defects, healthy Finnish infants were the ones who donated. The study used thymus tissue resected during corrective heart surgery. Across thymic and blood repertoires, the usage of V and J genes appeared to be biased. Related studies found that unrelated individuals share highly overlapping thymic repertoires.

The receptor was derived from a boy under two years old with a congenital heart defect. This sequence joins TRBV19 and TRBJ1-3, with a possible D match to TRBD1 (5 bases). Input material: thymocytes. The CDR3 is CASSIQGIPGNTIYF. The CDR3 bases are TGTGCCAGTAGTATTCAGGGTATCCCTGGAAACACCATATATTTT.